This is a list of T cell receptor beta chains from one sample in a study of blood T cell repertoires in COVID-19. This table comes from immunoSEQ multiplex PCR, and its TCRdb copy is limited to in-frame clones, with some not included. The table includes just over 250,000 clones, around 84% detected once. Sequences were obtained from PBMCs or T cells enriched from blood (not recorded which). These receptor sequences come from a young man with acute COVID-19. Both conserved end residues are part of each CDR3. The D gene is left open where the match is weak. Rows may omit the clone size; those that give it use once, few, many or a size class.

j_call d_call clone_size v_call cdr3_aa cdr3_nt
TRBJ2-3 TRBD2 NA TRBV7-8 CASSDRGTSGSTDTQYF TGTGCCAGCAGCGACCGGGGGACTAGCGGGAGCACAGATACGCAGTATTTT
TRBJ2-1 NA NA TRBV19 CASTFSGDNEQFF TGTGCCAGTACCTTTTCGGGGGACAATGAGCAGTTCTTC
TRBJ1-2 NA NA TRBV5-1 CASSFLARREANYGYTF TGCGCCAGCAGCTTTCTTGCGCGGAGGGAAGCTAACTATGGCTACACCTTC
TRBJ1-1 NA NA TRBV6-5 CASSAGGRTEAFF TGTGCCAGCTCCGCGGGGGGCAGGACTGAAGCTTTCTTT
TRBJ1-3 NA NA TRBV5-6 CASSYGQGNTIYF TGTGCCAGCAGCTACGGACAGGGAAACACCATATATTTT
TRBJ1-5 NA few TRBV5-1 CASSPSRFAGDDQPQHF TGCGCCAGCAGCCCCAGCAGATTTGCAGGGGATGATCAGCCCCAGCATTTT
TRBJ2-2 NA NA TRBV5-5 CASSLSPESGGELFF TGTGCCAGCAGCCTGTCTCCGGAGAGCGGCGGGGAGCTGTTTTTT
TRBJ2-2 NA NA TRBV7-3 CASSSDGGYREDTGELFF TGTGCCAGCAGCTCGGACGGGGGGTACAGGGAGGACACCGGGGAGCTGTTTTTT
TRBJ2-6 NA NA TRBV6-2/TRBV6-3 CASSQQGSGANVLTF TGTGCCAGCAGCCAACAGGGTTCTGGGGCCAACGTCCTGACTTTC
TRBJ1-1 TRBD1 NA TRBV14 CASSSRQGALNTEAFF TGTGCCAGCAGCTCACGACAGGGGGCCCTGAACACTGAAGCTTTCTTT
TRBJ2-3 NA NA TRBV24-1 CATSDGGTDTQYF TGTGCCACCAGTGATGGGGGGACAGATACGCAGTATTTT
TRBJ1-5 NA NA TRBV5-5 CASSSQGTYGQPQHF TGTGCCAGCAGCTCTCAGGGGACATATGGTCAGCCCCAGCATTTT
TRBJ2-1 NA once TRBV21-1 CASRLQFF TGTGCCAGCAGGTTACAGTTCTTC
TRBJ2-3 TRBD2 NA TRBV24-1 CATSVASGSTDTQYF TGTGCCACCAGTGTTGCTAGCGGCAGCACAGATACGCAGTATTTT
TRBJ2-2 TRBD2 NA TRBV15 CATSRDPRGGVTGELFF TGTGCCACCAGCAGAGACCCGCGGGGGGGTGTCACCGGGGAGCTGTTTTTT
TRBJ2-4 NA NA TRBV11-2 CASSFPKGGQENIQYF TGTGCCAGCAGCTTTCCCAAAGGAGGTCAGGAAAACATTCAGTACTTC
TRBJ2-5 NA NA TRBV5-4 CASSLVGGSFGETQYF TGTGCCAGCAGCCTGGTGGGGGGATCCTTTGGAGAGACCCAGTACTTC
TRBJ1-3 TRBD1 NA TRBV2 CASSVPGQGFGNTIYF TGTGCCAGCAGCGTTCCGGGACAGGGTTTTGGAAACACCATATATTTT
TRBJ2-1 NA NA TRBV18 CASSPPESTQRGGEQFF TGTGCCAGCTCACCACCGGAATCGACTCAACGGGGTGGTGAGCAGTTCTTC
TRBJ1-1 NA NA TRBV12-3/TRBV12-4 CASTFFRDSEAFF TGTGCCAGCACTTTTTTCCGAGATTCTGAAGCTTTCTTT
TRBJ2-2 NA once TRBV5-8 CASSHYRTRTGELFF TGTGCCAGCAGCCATTACAGGACACGCACCGGGGAGCTGTTTTTT
TRBJ2-1 TRBD2 NA TRBV4-3 CASSRQGLAGGYNEQFF TGCGCCAGCAGTCGCCAAGGACTAGCGGGGGGGTACAATGAGCAGTTCTTC
TRBJ1-2 NA once TRBV27 CASSLFYSGVDGYTF TGTGCCAGCAGTTTATTTTATTCGGGAGTAGATGGCTACACCTTC
TRBJ2-3 TRBD2 NA TRBV29-1 CSVVAGVADTQYF TGCAGCGTTGTAGCGGGAGTCGCAGATACGCAGTATTTT
TRBJ1-6 NA NA TRBV28 CASSQTSGAGGYNSPLHF TGTGCCAGCAGCCAAACCTCCGGGGCGGGGGGCTATAATTCACCCCTCCACTTT